This entry lists 29 T cell receptor beta chains sequenced from one sample in a study of blood T cell repertoires in COVID-19. Clones were sequenced by immunoSEQ multiplex PCR, and TCRdb holds only the in-frame ones, with some missing. This repertoire shows approximately 170,000 clones, about 81% found once; its top ten account for approximately 11%. Source material: peripheral blood. The receptors were gathered from a human donor in a cohort sampled during active COVID-19.

This rearrangement joins TRBV4-3 to TRBJ1-6, with D unresolved. This CDR3 is 12 amino acids long. Trimming removed 1 base at V and 11 bases at J, with 6 bases between. From germline, CDR1 is LGHNA and CDR2 YSLEER. CDR3 coding DNA: TGCGCCAGCAGCCAAGGGAGGACACCCCTCCACTTT. It is translated as CASSQGRTPLHF.

The chain is built from TRBV5-6 and TRBJ1-6; the match to TRBD1 covers 9 bases. CDR3 size: 16 residues. Germline V gene data show CDR1 as SGHDT and CDR2 as YYEEEE. V lost 4 bases and J lost 2; bases outside the gene matches: 4. In nucleotides, the CDR3 is TGTGCCAGCAGCGCCGACAGGGGGACCTATAATTCACCCCTCCACTTT. It is translated as CASSADRGTYNSPLHF.

The CDR3 sequence: CASSFFRDYEQYF. The CDR3 DNA reads TGTGCCAGCAGCTTTTTCCGAGACTACGAGCAGTACTTC. The chain uses TRBV12-1 and TRBJ2-7; the table's TRBD2 call for D was not verified on the DNA. TRBV12-1 is reported as a pseudogene. This CDR3 has 13 amino acids.

This clone has just one count. The chain is built from TRBV7-9 and TRBJ1-2; 9 bases match TRBD1. CDR1 and CDR2 from the germline V gene are SEHNR and FQNEAQ (reference sequence). The CDR3 runs to 14 residues. J lost 6 bases, V lost 4 bases, and 6 bases had no gene match. CDR3 loop: CASSYGQGLDGYTF. The CDR3 region has the DNA TGTGCCAGCAGCTATGGACAGGGGTTGGATGGCTACACCTTC.

This chain links TRBV3-1 (or the pseudogene TRBV3-2) with TRBJ2-6; D ambiguous. Trimming took 4 bases from V and 0 from J, leaving 10 bases between them. The CDR3 is 16 amino acids. In germline, CDR1 is LGHDT, CDR2 YNNKEL (reference sequence). DNA for the CDR3: TGTGCCAGCAGCCCAGCGTTTCACTCTGGGGCCAACGTCCTGACTTTC. The encoded protein is CASSPAFHSGANVLTF.

This chain uses TRBV30 with TRBJ1-2, with unresolved D. Germline V CDR1 and CDR2: GTSNPN, SVGIG (reference sequence). The germline V and J ends were trimmed by 3 bases and 6 bases, with 17 bases remaining between them. This CDR3 region has 14 residues. CDR3 nucleotide sequence: TGTGCCTGGAGCCGTATAGGAGACCTCGATGGCTACACCTTC. The encoded protein is CAWSRIGDLDGYTF. Variable domain in full (rest from reference TRBV30 and TRBJ1-2): SQTIHQWPATLVQPVGSPLSLECTVEGTSNPNLYWYRQAAGRGLQLLFYSVGIGQISSEVPQNLSASRPQDRQFILSSKKLLLSDSGFYLCAWSRIGDLDGYTFGSGTRLTVV.

This chain connects TRBV3-1 (or the pseudogene TRBV3-2) to TRBJ2-1, with a weak D call TRBD1 (6 bases). V was shortened by 3 bases and J by 7 bases, with 10 bases between the two germline ends. The germline CDR1 and CDR2 sequences are LGHDT and YNNKEL (reference sequence). CDR3 length equals 13 residues. The CDR3 here is CASSQGAQNEQFF. CDR3 nucleotides: TGTGCCAGCAGCCAGGGGGCGCAGAATGAGCAGTTCTTC.

This clone came up a few times. This chain joins TRBV7-8 and TRBJ1-1; maybe TRBD1 (5 bases). Germline CDR1 reads SGHVS; CDR2 reads FQNEAQ. V lost 5 bases and J 10 bases, leaving 23 bases between the germline ends. The CDR3 is made up of 15 amino acids. CDR3 loop: CASSVGQRPYHGAFF. As DNA, the CDR3 is TGTGCCAGCAGCGTCGGACAACGTCCTTATCACGGAGCTTTCTTT.

V gene TRBV30 combines with J gene TRBJ1-2, with D hard to call. Trimming removed 5 bases from V and 3 bases from J, with 19 bases in between. This CDR3 comprises 15 residues. Germline CDR1 and CDR2: GTSNPN and SVGIG (reference sequence). This chain's CDR3 is CAWGITGEEDYGYTF. In nucleotides, the CDR3 is TGTGCCTGGGGTATTACCGGGGAGGAGGACTATGGCTACACCTTC.

This clone was picked up one time. The genes are TRBV6-5 and TRBJ1-6; 8 bases line up with TRBD1. Per the germline V gene, CDR1 is MNHEY and CDR2 is SVGAGI. The junction had 10 bases not matched to a gene; V was cut back by 5 bases and J by 10 bases. CDR3 length: 15 amino acids. The CDR3 is CASSPEGGQVSPLHF. The CDR3, as DNA: TGTGCCAGCAGTCCCGAGGGGGGACAGGTGTCACCCCTCCACTTT.

The rearrangement links TRBV27 to TRBJ2-2, with D possibly matching TRBD2 (5 bases). V was clipped by 2 bases and J by 6 bases, with 7 bases between them. Germline CDR1 MNHEY, CDR2 SMNVEV (reference sequence). This CDR3 has 13 amino acids. The CDR3 region is CASSLRGSGELFF. CDR3 nucleotides: TGTGCCAGCAGTTTACGGGGATCCGGGGAGCTGTTTTTT.

This clone appeared once. The chain couples TRBV7-3 to TRBJ2-3; 10 positions agree with TRBD2. CDR1 SGHTA and CDR2 FQGTGA come from the germline V gene. There are 15 residues in the CDR3. The ends lost 6 bases at V and 6 bases at J; junction bases unmatched: 9. The CDR3 sequence: CASRPAGGGADTQYF. In nucleotides, the CDR3 is TGTGCCAGCAGACCAGCGGGAGGGGGGGCCGATACGCAGTATTTT.

This clone came up once. The chain employs TRBV7-8 and TRBJ1-2; 7 positions agree with TRBD1. The CDR3 covers 17 residues. Trimming at V came to 6 bases and at J to 2 bases, leaving 15 bases not matched to a gene. CDR1 is SGHVS and CDR2 is FQNEAQ in the germline V gene. DNA for the CDR3: TGTGCCAGCAGTCACAGACTTCGGGACAGACTAAACTATGGCTACACCTTC. This gives the protein CASSHRLRDRLNYGYTF.

This clone was seen a handful of times. This chain links TRBV29-1 with TRBJ2-5, with 12 bases lining up with TRBD2. Germline CDR1 reads SQVTM; CDR2 reads ANQGSEA. CDR3 size: 15 residues. Unmatched junction bases numbered 5, after V lost 4 bases and J lost 2 bases. As DNA, the CDR3 is TGCAGCGTTGTTCTAGCGGGAGGGCTACAAGAGACCCAGTACTTC. Translated: CSVVLAGGLQETQYF. The complete variable domain, with remaining parts taken from reference TRBV29-1 and TRBJ2-5, reads SAVISQKPSRDICQRGTSLTIQCQVDSQVTMMFWYRQQPGQSLTLIATANQGSEATYESGFVIDKFPISRPNLTFSTLTVSNMSPEDSSIYLCSVVLAGGLQETQYFGPGTRLLVL.

The genes are TRBV18 and TRBJ2-7, with D perhaps TRBD1 (6 bases). CDR1 KGHSH and CDR2 LQKENI come from the germline V gene. V was clipped by 6 bases and J by 0 bases, with 15 bases between them. This CDR3 contains 15 residues. The chain's CDR3 is CASSDSVLSSYEQYF. CDR3 bases: TGTGCCAGCTCGGACAGTGTTCTAAGCTCCTACGAGCAGTACTTC.

The V gene is TRBV9, the J gene TRBJ2-3; 10 positions match TRBD2. Germline V gene sequence: CDR1 SGDLS, CDR2 YYNGEE. The V gene end was trimmed by 2 bases and the J gene end by 3 bases; junction bases not matched to a gene: 3. This CDR3 contains 15 residues. In DNA form, the CDR3 reads TGTGCCAGCAGCGTTCTAGCGGGAGTAACAGATACGCAGTATTTT. It is translated as CASSVLAGVTDTQYF. The full variable domain, completed using reference TRBV9 and TRBJ2-3, is DSGVTQTPKHLITATGQRVTLRCSPRSGDLSVYWYQQSLDQGLQFLIQYYNGEERAKGNILERFSAQQFPDLHSELNLSSLELGDSALYFCASSVLAGVTDTQYFGPGTRLTVL.

The gene calls are TRBV4-3 and TRBJ2-5; no firm D call. Trimming removed 1 base at V and 5 bases at J, with 8 bases between. Germline V gives CDR1 LGHNA, CDR2 YSLEER. There are 13 residues in the CDR3. The CDR3 DNA reads as TGCGCCAGCAGCCAAGCGGGTTGGGAGACCCAGTACTTC. Its protein product is CASSQAGWETQYF.

The chain combines TRBV3-1 (or the pseudogene TRBV3-2) with TRBJ1-2; the D is unclear. The CDR3 sequence is 15 residues long. V was trimmed by 0 bases and J by 4 bases, leaving 12 bases between them. Germline-derived CDR1 and CDR2 are LGHDT and YNNKEL (reference sequence). The CDR3 region is CASSQDKAGFYGYTF. For the CDR3, the DNA is TGTGCCAGCAGCCAAGATAAGGCGGGTTTCTATGGCTACACCTTC.

This clone has a single count. V gene TRBV5-4 combines with J gene TRBJ2-5, with a possible D match to TRBD2 (6 bases). Between the trimmed V and J ends, which lost 2 bases and 1 base, there was a span of 15 bases. This CDR3 spans 16 amino acids. Germline CDR1 reads SGHNT; CDR2 reads YYREEE (reference sequence). The CDR3: CASSLGSGGVQETQYF. The CDR3 region has the DNA TGTGCCAGCAGCTTAGGGAGTGGCGGGGTCCAAGAGACCCAGTACTTC.

The CDR3 DNA reads TGTGCCAGCAGTTACGGGACTAGCGGGGGTTACGAGCAGTACTTC. Protein sequence: CASSYGTSGGYEQYF. The V and J genes are TRBV6-5 and TRBJ2-7, with TRBD2 identical over 14 bases. The J segment lost 4 bases and the V segment lost 2 bases, leaving 1 base of the junction unmatched. The CDR3 loop spans 15 amino acids. CDR1 MNHEY and CDR2 SVGAGI come from the germline V gene.

The chain is built from TRBV18 and TRBJ1-2; D is unclear. CDR3 length: 12 amino acids. Germline CDR1 and CDR2: KGHSH and LQKENI. Between the trimmed V and J ends, which lost 2 bases and 13 bases, there was a span of 14 bases. CDR3 coding DNA: TGTGCCAGCTCACCAAATCTAGGAGGAGGCACCTTC. Amino acids: CASSPNLGGGTF.

The rearrangement links TRBV18 to TRBJ2-2; D might be TRBD1 (5 bases). The CDR3 is 15 residues long. V was clipped by 3 bases and J by 5 bases, with 13 bases between them. CDR1 is KGHSH and CDR2 is LQKENI in the germline V gene. The CDR3 DNA reads TGTGCCAGCTCACCTCCGCAGGGTTCGACCGGGGAGCTGTTTTTT. As protein: CASSPPQGSTGELFF.

J is TRBJ2-3 and V is TRBV10-3; D possibly corresponds to TRBD2 (5 bases). Germline loops: CDR1 ENHRY, CDR2 SYGVKD. V was pared by 7 bases and J by 7 bases, with 18 bases between. The CDR3 has 14 residues. The CDR3 here is CAIKRNDYHYTQYF. The CDR3 DNA sequence: TGTGCCATCAAAAGGAACGACTACCACTATACGCAGTATTTT.

The chain has TRBV4-3 and TRBJ1-1; D gene ambiguous. Deletions cut 0 bases from V and 8 bases from J, with 10 bases between. CDR1 and CDR2 from the germline V gene are LGHNA and YSLEER. This CDR3 comprises 13 residues. The CDR3 nucleotides read TGCGCCAGCAGCCAAGATTGGCAATCCGAAGCTTTCTTT. Translating it yields CASSQDWQSEAFF.

The CDR3 nucleotides read TGTGCCAGCAGCTTTAGGGGGAATGAGCAGTTCTTC. Amino acids: CASSFRGNEQFF. This chain connects TRBV5-4 to TRBJ2-1, with a possible D match to TRBD1 (6 bases). Trimming cost V 2 bases and J 7 bases, with 7 bases left between them. Germline V gene lookup returns CDR1 SGHNT and CDR2 YYREEE (reference sequence). This CDR3 has 12 residues.

The chain joins TRBV10-2 to TRBJ2-6, with 8 bases aligning to TRBD1. The V gene's germline CDR1 is WSHSY and CDR2 SAAADI. After removal of 3 bases from V and 4 bases from J, the junction contained 5 bases not matched to a gene. The CDR3 sequence is 16 residues long. The CDR3 protein is CASSDRTGTGANVLTF. CDR3 in DNA: TGCGCCAGCAGTGACAGGACAGGGACCGGGGCCAACGTCCTGACTTTC.

J is TRBJ1-3 and V is TRBV30, with a tentative D call TRBD1 (5 bases). V lost 5 bases and J lost 4, with 9 bases in between. Looked up from germline, CDR1 is GTSNPN and CDR2 is SVGIG (reference sequence). The CDR3 covers 12 residues. CDR3 nucleotides: TGTGCCTGGGAGAACAGGGGAAACACCATATATTTT. Its translation is CAWENRGNTIYF.

The rearrangement links TRBV30 to TRBJ1-1; 12 bases match TRBD1. V shed 5 bases and J 11 bases; nucleotides not matched to a gene: 9. CDR1 is GTSNPN and CDR2 is SVGIG in the germline V gene (reference sequence). This CDR3 has 13 residues. The CDR3 protein is CAWGRLGTGGAFF. In nucleotides, the CDR3 is TGTGCCTGGGGGCGTTTGGGGACAGGGGGCGCTTTCTTT.

The chain carries TRBV7-7 and TRBJ2-1; 12 nucleotides align to TRBD2. The junction had 2 bases not matched to a gene; V was cut back by 4 bases and J by 7 bases. Germline CDR1 and CDR2: SSHAT and FNYEAQ (reference sequence). CDR3 length equals 14 residues. The CDR3 loop is CASSSGTSGNEQFF. CDR3 nucleotides: TGTGCCAGCAGCTCAGGGACTAGCGGGAATGAGCAGTTCTTC.